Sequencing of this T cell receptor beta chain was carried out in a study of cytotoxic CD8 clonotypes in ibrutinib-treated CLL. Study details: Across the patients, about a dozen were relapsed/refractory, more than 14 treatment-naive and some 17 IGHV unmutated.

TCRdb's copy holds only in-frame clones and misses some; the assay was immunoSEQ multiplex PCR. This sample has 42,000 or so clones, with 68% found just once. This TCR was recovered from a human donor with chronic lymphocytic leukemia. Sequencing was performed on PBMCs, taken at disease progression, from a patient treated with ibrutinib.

CDR3 sequence reads: CASRGTSVNEQFF. CDR3 nucleotide sequence: TGTGCCAGCAGAGGGACTAGCGTCAATGAGCAGTTCTTC. This chain uses TRBV2 with TRBJ2-1, with TRBD2 identical over 10 bases. Germline V gene data show CDR1 as SNHLY and CDR2 as FYNNEI. This CDR3 is 13 amino acids long. Trimming cost V 6 bases and J 6 bases; bases outside gene matches: 2.